This TCR beta chain was observed in a study of Graves' ophthalmopathy and Graves' hyperthyroidism. Amplifying from RNA transcripts, the study obtained TCR beta CDR3 regions. HTBI primers served in a first-round RT-PCR, which a second-round multiplex PCR followed. One entry per CDR3 protein, called by TCRdb with MiXCR from the multiplex PCR reads. The table includes about 550,000 distinct CDR3 sequences, less than 40% detected once. Trimming left V 7 bases short and J 4 bases short, with 17 bases between. Germline V CDR1 and CDR2: SGDLS, YYNGEE. CDR3 size: 14 residues. Study-wide results and limits: In predicting ophthalmopathy progression, the model reached about 71% sensitivity and 72% to 80% specificity.

As for this clonotype: Its antigen is still unknown.

This sequence was found in an adult man with Graves' hyperthyroidism. Sequencing was performed on peripheral blood or thyroid tissue (not recorded which). The V call is TRBV9, the J call TRBJ1-2; D remains ambiguous. CDR3 loop: CASLSNEDRYGYTF. The CDR3 coding sequence is TGTGCCAGCTTAAGTAACGAGGATCGCTATGGCTACACCTTC.